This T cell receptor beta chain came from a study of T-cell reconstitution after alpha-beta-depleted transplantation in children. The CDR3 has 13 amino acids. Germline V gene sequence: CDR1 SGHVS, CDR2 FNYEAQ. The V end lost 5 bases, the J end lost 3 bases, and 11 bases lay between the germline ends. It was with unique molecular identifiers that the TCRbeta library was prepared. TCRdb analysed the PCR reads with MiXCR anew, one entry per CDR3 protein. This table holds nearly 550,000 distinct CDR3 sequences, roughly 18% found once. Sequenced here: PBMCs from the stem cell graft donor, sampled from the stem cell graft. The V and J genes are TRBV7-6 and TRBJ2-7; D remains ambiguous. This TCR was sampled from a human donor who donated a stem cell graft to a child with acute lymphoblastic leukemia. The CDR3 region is CASSVSLGYEQYF. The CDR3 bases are TGTGCCAGCAGCGTCTCACTTGGCTACGAGCAGTACTTC.